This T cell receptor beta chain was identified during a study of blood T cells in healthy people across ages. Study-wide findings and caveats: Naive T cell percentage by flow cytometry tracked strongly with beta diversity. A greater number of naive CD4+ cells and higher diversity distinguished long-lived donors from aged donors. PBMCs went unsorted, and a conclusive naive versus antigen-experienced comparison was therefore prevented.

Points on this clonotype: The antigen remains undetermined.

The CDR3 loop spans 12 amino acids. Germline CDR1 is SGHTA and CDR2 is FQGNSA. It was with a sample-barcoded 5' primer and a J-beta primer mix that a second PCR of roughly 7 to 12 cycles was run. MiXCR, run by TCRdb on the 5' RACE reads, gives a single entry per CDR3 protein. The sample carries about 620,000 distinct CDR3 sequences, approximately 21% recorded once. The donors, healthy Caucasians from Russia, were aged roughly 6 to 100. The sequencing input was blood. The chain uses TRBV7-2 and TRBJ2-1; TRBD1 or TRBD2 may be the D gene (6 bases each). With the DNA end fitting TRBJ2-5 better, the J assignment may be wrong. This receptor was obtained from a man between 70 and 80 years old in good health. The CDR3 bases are TGTGCCAGCAGCTTCCGGGGGCAGACCCAGTACTTC. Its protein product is CASSFRGQTQYF.